This TCR beta chain emerged from a study of spatial heterogeneity in lung cancer. Across the study: For the average unique TCR and UMI combination, more than 9.5 occurrences appeared in raw reads.

Study-level points and caveats: In blood, ubiquitous expanded tumor TCRs appeared more at resection than follow-up.

Specified time point: blood at routine non-recurrence follow-up after resection. Whole RNA, which was extracted from tumor, nontumor lung tissue or frozen PBMC, was sequenced without any cell sorting. To note about this clonotype: Its specificity is not known.

The V end was cut by 3 bases, the J end by 1 base, with 9 bases between. CDR3 length: 14 amino acids. The V gene's germline CDR1 is KGHSH and CDR2 LQKENI. On each TCR cDNA molecule, a unique molecular identifier was present. Each CDR3 protein gets one entry after TCRdb re-called the 5' RACE reads with MiXCR. The repertoire includes about 120,000 distinct CDR3 sequences, less than 15% of them detected once, and roughly 17% sits in the top ten. This TCR was sampled from a male donor with early-stage non-small cell lung cancer. This chain connects TRBV18 to TRBJ1-1, with D possibly TRBD1 on 5 matching bases. The input for sequencing was PBMCs, taken at follow-up. Here the CDR3 reads CASSPGQRNTEAFF. The CDR3, as DNA: TGTGCCAGCTCACCGGGGCAGCGGAACACTGAAGCTTTCTTT. Complete variable domain (other parts from reference TRBV18 and TRBJ1-1): NAGVMQNPRHLVRRRGQEARLRCSPMKGHSHVYWYRQLPEEGLKFMVYLQKENIIDESGMPKERFSAEFPKEGPSILRIQQVVRGDSAAYFCASSPGQRNTEAFFGQGTRLTVV.